The T cell receptor (beta chain) described here comes from a study of spatial heterogeneity in lung cancer. In the study overall: The study found that TCR transcript counts in tumor regions correlated strongly with a matched bulk RNA-seq T cell module score. On average, each unique TCR and UMI combination appeared more than ten times in raw reads. Overall study results and limits: Tumors with more nonsynonymous mutations had more expanded intratumoral alpha and beta TCRs.

TCRdb reprocessed the 5' RACE reads with MiXCR, giving one entry per CDR3 protein. The sample includes 24,000 or so distinct CDR3 sequences, approximately 10% of them seen just once. This clonotype was observed many times. Its specificity is not known. V was shortened by 5 bases and J by 5 bases, with 15 bases between the two germline ends. From germline, CDR1 is SNHLY and CDR2 FYNNEI. The CDR3 is 14 amino acids. As for time point: sample taken at primary tumor resection. Whole RNA, isolated from tumor, nontumor lung or frozen PBMC, was sequenced without prior sorting. The receptor was derived from a male donor with early-stage non-small cell lung cancer. The sequenced sample was lung tumor tissue, obtained at surgery. This chain connects TRBV2 to TRBJ1-1; possible D gene TRBD1, 6 bases. The CDR3 DNA reads as TGTGCCAGCAGTCGGACAGCCGCGGGGACTGAAGCTTTCTTT. Encoded protein: CASSRTAAGTEAFF.